What follows are 6 T cell receptor beta chains derived from one specimen sequenced in a study of vaccination and CD4 T cells after COVID-19. The time point here: late sampling 161 to 241 days after vaccination in a few convalescent patients. The sample's treatment: roughly ten-day PBMC culture with coronavirus spike peptide pools or control peptides (ViraFEST assay). For these receptors, no antigen is known. The Oncomine TCR Beta short-read assay was applied to DNA of cultured CD4+ T cells. Using its own MiXCR run on the PCR reads, TCRdb lists one record per CDR3 protein. The sample contains around 20,000 distinct CDR3 sequences, 30% to 40% of which appear only once. Source: CD4+ T cells from blood, cultured in vitro, taken about 7 months after SARS-CoV-2 vaccination. The source is a human donor who had recovered from COVID-19.

A single count supports this clonotype. The V and J genes are TRBV6-2 or TRBV6-3 and TRBJ2-7, with D possibly TRBD2 on 6 matching bases. V was cut by 10 bases and J by 2 bases, with 15 bases left in between. CDR1 MNHEY and CDR2 SVGEGT come from the germline V gene. This CDR3 spans 13 amino acids. The CDR3 DNA reads as TGTGCCACAAAAAGGGGAGGTCCCTACGAGCAGTACTTC. Translation: CATKRGGPYEQYF.

Regarding this clonotype: A read error may account for a junction end that differs from germline. The chain links TRBV20-1 to TRBJ2-3; 8 nucleotides align to TRBD2. The CDR3 runs to 15 residues. Germline CDR1 and CDR2: DFQATT and SNEGSKA (reference sequence). CDR3 sequence (DNA): TGCAGTGCCAGAGTCGCGACTAGCGGCACAGATACGCAGTATTTT. It translates to CSARVATSGTDTQYF.

This chain uses TRBV5-6 with TRBJ1-2, with D maybe TRBD1 (6 bases). Trimming shortened V by 0 bases and J by 6 bases, and 9 bases separated the two germline ends. The CDR3 contains 13 residues. CDR1 is SGHDT, CDR2 YYEEEE, per germline. This chain's CDR3 is CASSLDGQNGYTF. In nucleotides, the CDR3 is TGTGCCAGCAGCTTGGATGGACAGAATGGCTACACCTTC. The full variable domain, completed using reference TRBV5-6 and TRBJ1-2, is DAGVTQSPTHLIKTRGQQVTLRCSPKSGHDTVSWYQQALGQGPQFIFQYYEEEERQRGNFPDRFSGHQFPNYSSELNVNALLLGDSALYLCASSLDGQNGYTFGSGTRLTVV.

The rearrangement links TRBV11-1 to TRBJ2-5; no clear D. The CDR3 has 14 amino acids. V was trimmed by 5 bases and J by 5 bases, leaving 15 bases between them. The germline V gene has CDR1 SGHAT and CDR2 FQDESV (reference sequence). CDR3 sequence (DNA): TGTGCCAGCAGCACGGACGCCGCATGGGAGACCCAGTACTTC. Its translation is CASSTDAAWETQYF.

This chain joins TRBV7-2 and TRBJ2-1; unclear D gene. Germline-derived CDR1 and CDR2 are SGHTA and FQGNSA. The CDR3 loop spans 16 amino acids. V lost 4 bases and J 0 bases, leaving 13 bases between the germline ends. CDR3 in DNA: TGTGCCAGCAGCTACATCCCAGGTTTCTCCTACAATGAGCAGTTCTTC. This encodes CASSYIPGFSYNEQFF.

This chain uses TRBV4-1 with TRBJ2-5; TRBD2 aligns across 8 bases. CDR1 is MGHRA and CDR2 is YSYEKL in the germline V gene. This CDR3 is 15 amino acids long. The V gene end was trimmed by 4 bases and the J gene end by 1 base; junction bases not matched to a gene: 5. CDR3 sequence reads: CASSLIRGGQETQYF. Written as DNA, the CDR3 is TGCGCCAGCAGCCTTATCCGGGGGGGCCAAGAGACCCAGTACTTC.